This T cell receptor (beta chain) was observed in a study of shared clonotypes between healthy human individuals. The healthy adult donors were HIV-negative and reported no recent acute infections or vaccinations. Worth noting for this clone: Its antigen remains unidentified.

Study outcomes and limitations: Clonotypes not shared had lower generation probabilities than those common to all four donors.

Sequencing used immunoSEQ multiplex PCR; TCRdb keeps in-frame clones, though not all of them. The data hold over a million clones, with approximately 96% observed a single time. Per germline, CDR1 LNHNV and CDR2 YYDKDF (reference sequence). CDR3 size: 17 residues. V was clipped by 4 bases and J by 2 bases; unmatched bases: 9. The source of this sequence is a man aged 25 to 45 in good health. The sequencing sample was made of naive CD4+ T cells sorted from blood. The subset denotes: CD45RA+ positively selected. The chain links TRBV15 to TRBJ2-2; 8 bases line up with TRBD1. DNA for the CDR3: TGTGCCACCAGCATACTAGGACAGGGCCAAAACACCGGGGAGCTGTTTTTT. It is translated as CATSILGQGQNTGELFF.